These T cell receptor beta chains were read from a single sample in a study of PD-1 blockade in classical Hodgkin lymphoma. TCRdb's table, derived via immunoSEQ multiplex PCR, lists solely in-frame clones and lacks some. The sample has some 150,000 clones; approximately 81% are singletons. The sample consisted of peripheral blood mononuclear cells (PBMCs), taken before the second cycle of nivolumab. The origin of the receptors is a human donor with classical Hodgkin lymphoma. Each CDR3 is given without its conserved first and last residue. D genes are given only for firm matches. A row's size may be missing; if present it is once, few, many or a size class.

d_call | clone_size | v_call | cdr3_aa
- | - | TRBV6-1 | ASSLDGYSYEQY
- | - | TRBV6-5 | ASSYEGGAYNEQF
TRBD2 | - | TRBV27 | ASSPSGRAADTQY
- | few | TRBV19 | ASSARDEQF
TRBD2 | once | TRBV5-1 | ASSIGLAGGRDTQY
- | few | TRBV21-1 | ASSKEGEAGTVGRKETQY
- | - | TRBV10-3 | AISENPGADRQPQH
- | - | TRBV4-2 | ASSPQERNNEQF
TRBD2 | - | TRBV28 | ASRPGLAGDYEQY
- | few | TRBV9 | ASSVSSGPNLYNEQF
- | many | TRBV28 | ASSFMILLDNEQF
- | - | TRBV7-2 | ASSADSRGNQPQH
TRBD1 | - | TRBV7-9 | ASSSRGHNYGYT
- | - | TRBV29-1 | SVAGGDYGYT
- | - | TRBV7-9 | ASSFDGGNGNTIY
TRBD1 | few | TRBV14 | ASSQDLGQGPTDTQY
- | - | TRBV7-8 | ASSFRPGTNYGYT
- | - | TRBV5-1 | ASSSLGEGDTQY
TRBD2 | - | TRBV7-9 | ASSLAVWRGGDQETQY
- | - | TRBV5-1 | ASRLTPLSRASGNTIY
- | few | TRBV19 | ASNPRGSRSGFPDTQY
- | - | TRBV30 | AWSGQPNTEAF
- | - | TRBV13 | ASSRDWSSYNEQF
- | - | TRBV28 | ASSGQISYEQY
TRBD2 | - | TRBV9 | ASSRDYFYNEQF
- | once | TRBV10-3 | AIRIGTSETQY
- | - | TRBV10-3 | AISELGEGEQY
TRBD1 | - | TRBV5-4 | ASKKQGPEETQY
- | - | TRBV29-1 | SVAGRDTQY
TRBD2 | - | TRBV29-1 | SVNLWAGASSEQF
- | - | TRBV5-4 | ASSLGGYEQF
- | - | TRBV7-9 | ASSLNAGGEQY
TRBD1 | - | TRBV4-2 | ASSQGVRGNSPLH
- | - | TRBV6-4 | ASSNSGGDAF
- | - | TRBV7-8 | ASSLAWDTSYEQY